This TCR beta chain comes out of a study of identical twins' blood T cells. This clonotype was seen more than once but under ten times. Between the trimmed V and J ends, which lost 0 bases and 2 bases, there was a span of 6 bases. Germline values: CDR1 SGHRS, CDR2 YFSETQ. This CDR3 is built from 13 residues. A previously described protocol, modified, built RNA-based TCR cDNA libraries. TCRdb reprocessed the 5' RACE reads with MiXCR, giving one entry per CDR3 protein. The table includes roughly 340,000 distinct CDR3 sequences, around 30% detected once. The receptor's source is a woman between 18 and 49 years old in good health. The V gene is TRBV5-1, the J gene TRBJ2-7; D gene unclear. Sample: PBMCs. DNA of the CDR3: TGCGCCAGCAGCTTGGAGGCCGCCTACGAGCAGTACTTC. Encoded protein: CASSLEAAYEQYF. The full variable domain, completed using reference TRBV5-1 and TRBJ2-7, is KAGVTQTPRYLIKTRGQQVTLSCSPISGHRSVSWYQQTPGQGLQFLFEYFSETQRNKGNFPGRFSGRQFSNSRSEMNVSTLELGDSALYLCASSLEAAYEQYFGPGTRLTVT.